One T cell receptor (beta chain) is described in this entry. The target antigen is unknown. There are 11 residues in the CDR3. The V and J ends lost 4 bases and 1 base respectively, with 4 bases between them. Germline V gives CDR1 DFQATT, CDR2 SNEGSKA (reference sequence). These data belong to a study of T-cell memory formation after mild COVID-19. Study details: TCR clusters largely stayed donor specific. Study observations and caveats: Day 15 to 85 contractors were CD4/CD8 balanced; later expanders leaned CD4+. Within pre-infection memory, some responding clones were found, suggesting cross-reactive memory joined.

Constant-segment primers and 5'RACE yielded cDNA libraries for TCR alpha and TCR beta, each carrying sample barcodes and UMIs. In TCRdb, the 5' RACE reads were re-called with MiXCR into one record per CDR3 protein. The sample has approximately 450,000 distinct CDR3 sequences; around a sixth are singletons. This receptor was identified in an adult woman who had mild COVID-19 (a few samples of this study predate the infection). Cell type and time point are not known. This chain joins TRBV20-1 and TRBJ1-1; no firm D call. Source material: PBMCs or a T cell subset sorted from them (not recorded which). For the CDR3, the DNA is TGCAGTGCTACAAGGAACACTGAAGCTTTCTTT. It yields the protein CSATRNTEAFF.